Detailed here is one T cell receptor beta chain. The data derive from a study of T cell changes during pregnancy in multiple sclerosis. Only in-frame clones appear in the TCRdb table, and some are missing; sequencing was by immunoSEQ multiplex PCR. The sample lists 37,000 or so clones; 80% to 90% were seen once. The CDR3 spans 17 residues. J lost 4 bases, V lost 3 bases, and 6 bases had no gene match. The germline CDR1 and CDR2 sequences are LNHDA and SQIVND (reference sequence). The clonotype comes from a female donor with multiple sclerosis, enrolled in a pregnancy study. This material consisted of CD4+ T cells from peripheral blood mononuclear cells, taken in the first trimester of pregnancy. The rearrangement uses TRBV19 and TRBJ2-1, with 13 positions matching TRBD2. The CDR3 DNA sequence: TGTGCCAGTAGTATGGCGGAGGGACTAGCGGGGTACAATGAGCAGTTCTTC. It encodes CASSMAEGLAGYNEQFF.